This is a list of T cell receptor beta chains from one sample in a study of graft-versus-host responses after intestinal transplantation. Data came from immunoSEQ multiplex PCR; TCRdb stores just in-frame clones and leaves some out. This sample has roughly 38,000 clones; around 96% occur once, and the top ten carry roughly 0.8%. The material sequenced was PBMCs, taken 16 days after intestinal transplant. The receptors were gathered from a human patient who received an intestinal transplant, so some T cells may come from the graft donor. Both conserved end residues are part of each CDR3. D genes are given only for firm matches. The listing skips clone size in some rows; elsewhere it reads once, few, many or a size class.

d_call	j_call	v_call	clone_size	cdr3_nt	cdr3_aa
NA	TRBJ2-1	TRBV21-1	NA	TGTGCCAGCAGCAAAGACCCAACGGCAGGGGCCAAAGAGCAGTTCTTC	CASSKDPTAGAKEQFF
NA	TRBJ2-5	TRBV30	NA	TGTGCCTGGAGTGGAAATAGGGTGGGTCTGGAGACCCAGTACTTC	CAWSGNRVGLETQYF
NA	TRBJ1-6	TRBV10-3	NA	TGTGCCATCAGTGAGCGGGGCAGACGTAATTCACCCCTCCACTTT	CAISERGRRNSPLHF
TRBD1	TRBJ1-5	TRBV5-1	NA	TGCGCCAGCAGCGTAGGGACAGGGGACCAGCCCCAGCATTTT	CASSVGTGDQPQHF
TRBD1	TRBJ2-5	TRBV5-1	NA	TGCGCCAGCAGCTTGGCCGGCGGACAGGGGATCCAAGAGACCCAGTACTTC	CASSLAGGQGIQETQYF
TRBD2	TRBJ2-1	TRBV5-1	NA	TGCGCCAGCAGCAGGGGAGTCGGGAGGAATGAGCAGTTCTTC	CASSRGVGRNEQFF
NA	TRBJ1-1	TRBV4-2	NA	TGTGCCAGCAGCCAAGATGGGGGGATGAACACTGAAGCTTTCTTT	CASSQDGGMNTEAFF
TRBD1	TRBJ2-7	TRBV15	NA	TGTGCCACCAGCAGGGGGGACAGTTCCTACGAGCAGTACTTC	CATSRGDSSYEQYF
TRBD2	TRBJ2-7	TRBV2	NA	TGTGCCAGCAGTGAAGCGTCGACTAGCGTCATTCTCTACGAGCAGTACTTC	CASSEASTSVILYEQYF
TRBD2	TRBJ2-7	TRBV9	NA	TGTGCCAGCTCCTCCCCCGGGAGGGCCACCTACGAGCAGTACTTC	CASSSPGRATYEQYF
NA	TRBJ2-1	TRBV4-2	NA	TGTGCCAGCAGCTGGCAGGTTTCCTACAATGAGCAGTTCTTC	CASSWQVSYNEQFF
NA	TRBJ1-5	TRBV28	NA	TGTGCCAGCAGCCCCGAGCGGGTTTATCAGCCCCAGCATTTT	CASSPERVYQPQHF
NA	TRBJ1-5	TRBV11-2	once	TGTGCCAGCAGCCGGGTCGGGAATCAGCCCCAGCATTTT	CASSRVGNQPQHF
TRBD1	TRBJ2-5	TRBV5-1	NA	TGCGCCAGCAGCATACCGCAGGGGGCGAGGGAGACCCAGTACTTC	CASSIPQGARETQYF
NA	TRBJ2-3	TRBV21-1	NA	TGTGCCAGCAGCGCGACTACCACAGATACGCAGTATTTT	CASSATTTDTQYF
TRBD2	TRBJ2-1	TRBV9	NA	TGTGCCAGCAGCGCGGGACTAGCGGGAGGATATTGGCCTTTCCATGAGCAGTTCTTC	CASSAGLAGGYWPFHEQFF
TRBD2	TRBJ2-1	TRBV7-8	once	TGTGCCAGCAGCTCGACTAGCGGGAGGTACAATGAGCAGTTCTTC	CASSSTSGRYNEQFF
TRBD1	TRBJ1-2	TRBV2	NA	TGTGCCAGCAGTGAGATTAAGGGACAGGGTGATTTCAGTAATGGCTACACCTTC	CASSEIKGQGDFSNGYTF
TRBD2	TRBJ2-7	TRBV28	NA	TGTGCCAGCAGTTTCCTGACTAGCGGGTTTACCTACGAGCAGTACTTC	CASSFLTSGFTYEQYF
TRBD1	TRBJ2-1	TRBV25-1	NA	TGTGCCAGCAGTGTGACAGGGGGTTATGGTGAGCAGTTCTTC	CASSVTGGYGEQFF
NA	TRBJ2-7	TRBV4-3	NA	TGCGCCAGCAGCCAAGATCAGCGACCCTACGAGCAGTACTTC	CASSQDQRPYEQYF
TRBD2	TRBJ2-1	TRBV6-5	NA	TGTGCCAGCAGCCCTACGGGGAGGGACAATGAGCAGTTCTTC	CASSPTGRDNEQFF
NA	TRBJ1-5	TRBV15	NA	TGTGCCACCAGCAGAGATAAAAGGGGCGATCAGCCCCAGCATTTT	CATSRDKRGDQPQHF
NA	TRBJ2-1	TRBV18	NA	TGTGCCAGCTCACCCGCCTCACGGGTGAATGAGCAGTTCTTC	CASSPASRVNEQFF
NA	TRBJ2-7	TRBV6-5	NA	TGTGCCAGCAGTTACTCAGGGTCAGGAGAAAACGAGCAGTACTTC	CASSYSGSGENEQYF
NA	TRBJ2-5	TRBV27	NA	TGTGCCAGCAGTTATGGGGGGCAAGAGACCCAGTACTTC	CASSYGGQETQYF